Below, 32 T cell receptor beta chains from the same sample are listed, as sequenced in a study of shared clonotypes between healthy human individuals. Only CD45RO-negative cells positively selected for CCR7 counted as naive CD8 cells, so terminally differentiated effector memory CD45RA+ cells were excluded. The table came from immunoSEQ multiplex PCR; TCRdb's copy has only in-frame clones and leaves some out. The sample holds about 2.1 million clones, 90% to 95% seen once. Input material: naive CD8+ T cells from PBMCs. The receptor set was obtained from a man between 18 and 35 years old in good health. Some clones in this sample may be carry-over from other donors' samples.

This clone was seen a single time. This sequence joins TRBV6-1 and TRBJ1-2, with D perhaps TRBD1 (5 bases). The CDR3 runs 19 residues. CDR1 and CDR2 (germline): MNHNS, SASEGT. Trimming left V 4 bases short and J 4 bases short, with 28 bases between. CDR3 sequence (DNA): TGTGCCAGCAGTGCCCACCGCCTAATAATTGACAGACGGACCTATGGCTACACCTTC. Residues: CASSAHRLIIDRRTYGYTF.

The chain employs TRBV5-1 and TRBJ2-7; possibly TRBD1 for D (6 bases). In germline, CDR1 is SGHRS, CDR2 YFSETQ. The CDR3 totals 16 residues. V was trimmed by 0 bases and J by 3 bases, leaving 16 bases between them. The CDR3 sequence is CASSLVRPGEGYEQYF. In DNA form, the CDR3 reads TGCGCCAGCAGCTTGGTACGCCCAGGGGAAGGCTACGAGCAGTACTTC.

The chain uses TRBV28 and TRBJ2-1, with D uncertain. Germline V gene sequence: CDR1 MDHEN, CDR2 SYDVKM. V gave up 5 bases and J gave up 9 bases, with 11 bases separating them. This CDR3 contains 12 residues. CDR3 nucleotides: TGTGCCAGCAGTCCGCGTGGGTTTGAGCAGTTCTTC. It is translated as CASSPRGFEQFF.

V and J are TRBV7-9 and TRBJ2-1; D is undetermined. CDR1 is SEHNR, CDR2 FQNEAQ, per germline (reference sequence). With 6 bases removed from V and 10 bases from J, the gap between germline ends came to 16 bases. The CDR3 is 13 residues long. The CDR3 DNA follows: TGTGCCAGCAGTCACAACCCGGGCGCGGAGCAGTTCTTC. Translated, it gives CASSHNPGAEQFF.

V gene TRBV21-1 combines with J gene TRBJ2-7; the DNA was not compared with TRBD2, the D call given in the table. TRBV21-1 is reported as a pseudogene. The CDR3 has 16 residues. Here the CDR3 reads CASSKTTLAELYEQYF. The CDR3, as DNA: TGTGCCAGCAGCAAGACGACGCTAGCGGAGCTCTACGAGCAGTACTTC.

This rearrangement joins TRBV5-1 to TRBJ1-2; D perhaps matches TRBD1 (6 bases). V gave up 0 bases and J gave up 7 bases, with 16 bases separating them. The CDR3 length is 15 residues. Germline lookup yields CDR1 SGHRS and CDR2 YFSETQ. CDR3 sequence reads: CASSLDGPGGGGYTF. As DNA, the CDR3 is TGCGCCAGCAGCTTGGATGGACCCGGAGGGGGTGGCTACACCTTC. The complete variable domain, with remaining parts taken from reference TRBV5-1 and TRBJ1-2, reads KAGVTQTPRYLIKTRGQQVTLSCSPISGHRSVSWYQQTPGQGLQFLFEYFSETQRNKGNFPGRFSGRQFSNSRSEMNVSTLELGDSALYLCASSLDGPGGGGYTFGSGTRLTVV.

The DNA of the CDR3 is TGCGCCAGCAGCTTGGCCACTCGAGCGGGATTCCGCCCAGATACGCAGTATTTT. Protein sequence: CASSLATRAGFRPDTQYF. The chain couples TRBV5-1 to TRBJ2-3, with TRBD2 identical over 7 bases. The germline CDR1 and CDR2 sequences are SGHRS and YFSETQ. V lost 0 bases to trimming and J lost 4 bases; unmatched junction nucleotides: 14. There are 18 residues in the CDR3.

The chain has TRBV7-8 and TRBJ2-7; the D is unclear. This CDR3 is 15 amino acids long. Trimming took 0 bases from V and 3 from J, leaving 12 bases between them. Germline V gives CDR1 SGHVS, CDR2 FQNEAQ. The CDR3 sequence is CASSLALAPVYEQYF. The DNA of the CDR3 is TGTGCCAGCAGCTTAGCCTTGGCCCCGGTCTACGAGCAGTACTTC.

This chain links TRBV4-1 with TRBJ1-4; the D gene is possibly TRBD1 (6 bases). CDR3 length equals 14 residues. V shed 3 bases and J shed 6 bases, with 11 bases lying between them. CDR1 is MGHRA and CDR2 is YSYEKL in the germline V gene. The CDR3 nucleotides read TGCGCCAGCAGCCACGCAGGGGTGTATGAAAAACTGTTTTTT. The encoded protein is CASSHAGVYEKLFF.

This chain connects TRBV30 to TRBJ2-7, with 7 bases matching TRBD2. The CDR3 is 15 amino acids. CDR1 is GTSNPN, CDR2 SVGIG, per germline (reference sequence). The V gene end was trimmed by 5 bases and the J gene end by 0 bases; junction bases not matched to a gene: 10. The CDR3 DNA reads as TGTGCCTGGGCTTGGGCGGGAGCCCCCTCCTACGAGCAGTACTTC. Translated: CAWAWAGAPSYEQYF.

The gene calls are TRBV6-5 and TRBJ2-3; unclear D gene. CDR1 is MNHEY and CDR2 is SVGAGI in the germline V gene. Trimming cost V 5 bases and J 2 bases, with 8 bases left between them. This CDR3 has 13 residues. Written as DNA, the CDR3 is TGTGCCAGCAGTACGGTTAACACAGATACGCAGTATTTT. Translation gives CASSTVNTDTQYF.

This clone was observed a single time. This chain uses TRBV10-2 with TRBJ2-3; 10 nucleotides align to TRBD2. CDR1 and CDR2 from the germline V gene are WSHSY and SAAADI. Unmatched junction bases numbered 4, after V lost 6 bases and J lost 1 base. There are 15 residues in the CDR3. The CDR3 sequence: CASSPGTSGTDTQYF. The CDR3 nucleotides are TGCGCCAGCAGCCCCGGGACTAGCGGCACAGATACGCAGTATTTT.

As regards this clone: Other DNA sequences from this sample encode an identical CDR3 as well. This sequence joins TRBV19 and TRBJ2-2; D is uncertain. The germline CDR1 and CDR2 sequences are LNHDA and SQIVND (reference sequence). The CDR3 is 12 amino acids. The V and J ends lost 5 bases and 5 bases respectively, with 6 bases between them. For the CDR3, the DNA is TGTGCCAGTAGTCACGGAACCGGGGAGCTGTTTTTT. Translating it yields CASSHGTGELFF.

This sequence joins TRBV7-8 and TRBJ2-7, with a weak D call TRBD1 (5 bases). There are 18 residues in the CDR3. V was clipped by 8 bases and J by 2 bases, with 28 bases between them. Germline CDR1 SGHVS, CDR2 FQNEAQ. The CDR3 region has the DNA TGTGCCAGCGGTCACCCTGAAGGGCGGATCCAGGGAACCTACGAGCAGTACTTC. Its protein is CASGHPEGRIQGTYEQYF.

The genes are TRBV28 and TRBJ1-1; D remains unclear. Between the trimmed V and J ends, which lost 8 bases and 0 bases, there was a span of 10 bases. Germline assignment: CDR1 MDHEN and CDR2 SYDVKM. The CDR3 has 13 amino acids. The CDR3 loop reads CASGSGMNTEAFF. The CDR3 region has the DNA TGTGCCAGCGGATCGGGTATGAACACTGAAGCTTTCTTT.

V gene TRBV28 combines with J gene TRBJ2-7, with 13 bases identical to TRBD2. Trimming took 5 bases from V and 7 from J; bases not matched to a gene: 8. Germline-derived CDR1 and CDR2 are MDHEN and SYDVKM. This CDR3 is built from 15 residues. CDR3 amino acids: CASSLGLAGVWEQYF. The CDR3 DNA follows: TGTGCCAGCAGTCTCGGACTAGCGGGAGTTTGGGAGCAGTACTTC.

V usage is TRBV5-6 and J usage is TRBJ1-2; TRBD1 aligns across 7 bases. The CDR3 consists of 15 residues. V lost 3 bases to trimming and J lost 4 bases; unmatched junction nucleotides: 9. Germline V gives CDR1 SGHDT, CDR2 YYEEEE. Here the CDR3 reads CASSSATGTVYGYTF. The CDR3 coding sequence is TGTGCCAGCAGCTCGGCGACAGGGACTGTCTATGGCTACACCTTC.

The chain is built from TRBV18 and TRBJ1-1; TRBD1 might be the D (5 bases). V was cut by 3 bases and J by 0 bases, with 14 bases left in between. The CDR3 runs to 16 residues. CDR1 KGHSH and CDR2 LQKENI come from the germline V gene. CDR3 bases: TGTGCCAGCTCACCGGAAAACGACAGACTGAACACTGAAGCTTTCTTT. Its translation: CASSPENDRLNTEAFF.

In its sample, this clone was seen a few times. The rearrangement links TRBV4-1 to TRBJ1-1; 9 bases are shared with TRBD1. J was trimmed by 10 bases and V by 1 base; bases with no gene match: 16. CDR1 and CDR2 (germline): MGHRA, YSYEKL. This CDR3 has 17 residues. CDR3: CASSQVFRGTGTLGAFF. DNA for the CDR3: TGCGCCAGCAGCCAAGTTTTCCGTGGGACAGGGACGCTTGGAGCTTTCTTT.

The chain is built from TRBV10-2 and TRBJ2-7; weak D call: TRBD1 (5 bases). Trimming took off 4 bases at V and 5 bases at J, with 15 bases between the two ends. The CDR3 loop spans 14 amino acids. Per the germline V gene, CDR1 is WSHSY and CDR2 is SAAADI. The CDR3 DNA is TGCGCCAGCAGTGCCCTTCGTAGGGGCCACGAGCAGTACTTC. Residues: CASSALRRGHEQYF.

The chain couples TRBV5-6 to TRBJ2-3, with unresolved D. This CDR3 is built from 15 residues. Trimming left V 4 bases short and J 2 bases short, with 14 bases between. Germline CDR1 and CDR2: SGHDT and YYEEEE. The CDR3 DNA reads as TGTGCCAGCAGCCTAAGGCCCGTGAACACAGATACGCAGTATTTT. Its translation is CASSLRPVNTDTQYF.

This clone was seen a few times. V and J are TRBV7-9 and TRBJ1-1; D is possibly TRBD1 (6 bases). The CDR3 has 16 amino acids. Germline CDR1 is SEHNR and CDR2 is FQNEAQ (reference sequence). The V and J ends lost 2 bases and 0 bases respectively, with 13 bases between them. CDR3 protein: CASSLLGTPMNTEAFF. In DNA form, the CDR3 reads TGTGCCAGCAGCTTACTCGGGACACCCATGAACACTGAAGCTTTCTTT.

Points on this clone: A much bigger clone sits one base away, suggesting this may be a read error. The chain joins TRBV7-3 to TRBJ2-1; D uncertain. Germline V gives CDR1 SGHTA, CDR2 FQGTGA. Deletions cut 2 bases from V and 6 bases from J, with 5 bases between. CDR3 size: 12 residues. As DNA, the CDR3 is TGTGCCAGCAGCTTATATCCCAATGAGCAGTTCTTC. It codes for CASSLYPNEQFF. Variable domain in full (rest from reference TRBV7-3 and TRBJ2-1): GAGVSQTPSNKVTEKGKYVELRCDPISGHTALYWYRQSLGQGPEFLIYFQGTGAADDSGLPNDRFFAVRPEGSVSTLKIQRTERGDSAVYLCASSLYPNEQFFGPGTRLTVL.

The CDR3 region is CASSFTGQNTGELFF. The DNA for the CDR3 is TGCGCCAGCAGCTTTACGGGACAGAACACCGGGGAGCTGTTTTTT. The rearrangement links TRBV5-1 to TRBJ2-2; tentative D call: TRBD1 (6 bases). V lost 2 bases and J 1 base, leaving 9 bases between the germline ends. Germline values: CDR1 SGHRS, CDR2 YFSETQ. The CDR3 extends over 15 amino acids.

J is TRBJ2-5 and V is TRBV11-2, with 7 nucleotides matching TRBD2. Looked up from germline, CDR1 is SGHAT and CDR2 is FQNNGV. V shed 4 bases and J 5 bases; nucleotides not matched to a gene: 7. The CDR3 runs to 14 residues. This chain's CDR3 is CASSSWLGGETQYF. CDR3 in DNA: TGTGCCAGCAGCTCTTGGTTGGGGGGGGAGACCCAGTACTTC.

This clone was seen a single time. The chain has TRBV19 and TRBJ1-3; D is ambiguous. V lost 3 bases, J lost 4 bases, and 13 bases lay in between. From germline, CDR1 is LNHDA and CDR2 SQIVND (reference sequence). There are 15 residues in the CDR3. The CDR3 protein is CASSMRRRGGNTIYF. In nucleotides, the CDR3 is TGTGCCAGTAGTATGAGACGCCGTGGGGGAAACACCATATATTTT. Complete variable domain (other parts from reference TRBV19 and TRBJ1-3): DGGITQSPKYLFRKEGQNVTLSCEQNLNHDAMYWYRQDPGQGLRLIYYSQIVNDFQKGDIAEGYSVSREKKESFPLTVTSAQKNPTAFYLCASSMRRRGGNTIYFGEGSWLTVV.

This sequence joins TRBV4-1 and TRBJ1-1; D may be TRBD1 (5 bases). Germline CDR1 and CDR2: MGHRA and YSYEKL. The germline V and J ends were trimmed by 3 bases and 1 base, with 12 bases remaining between them. The CDR3 runs 15 residues. CDR3 sequence: CASSQSGGGNTEAFF. CDR3 DNA: TGCGCCAGCAGCCAGAGCGGGGGGGGGAACACTGAAGCTTTCTTT.

CDR3 bases: TGTGCCAGCAGCGTACAGGGGGTGAATACGCAGTATTTT. Translating gives CASSVQGVNTQYF. The chain joins TRBV9 to TRBJ2-3; 7 bases align to TRBD1. CDR1 and CDR2 from the germline V gene are SGDLS and YYNGEE. This CDR3 contains 13 residues. J lost 7 bases, V lost 1 base, and 3 bases had no gene match.

A note on this clone: Other nucleotide sequences in the sample specify the same CDR3. The chain recombines TRBV28 with TRBJ2-7; TRBD2 matches 10 bases. The V gene's germline CDR1 is MDHEN and CDR2 SYDVKM. The CDR3 runs 15 residues. Losses at the gene ends were 4 bases for V and 2 bases for J; bases not matched to a gene: 5. The CDR3 DNA reads TGTGCCAGCAGTTCCCAGCGGGAGGGCCCCTACGAGCAGTACTTC. Translated: CASSSQREGPYEQYF.

The chain couples TRBV4-3 to TRBJ2-4; TRBD1 agrees at 9 bases. This CDR3 has 16 amino acids. With V trimmed by 2 bases and J by 8 bases, 10 bases remained unmatched. Per the germline V gene, CDR1 is LGHNA and CDR2 is YSLEER. The CDR3 spells CASSQSTGGRMDIQYF. DNA for the CDR3: TGCGCCAGCAGCCAAAGTACAGGGGGCCGGATGGACATTCAGTACTTC.

The chain carries TRBV2 and TRBJ2-1, with TRBD2 as a possible D gene (5 bases). The CDR3 loop spans 15 amino acids. Germline assignment: CDR1 SNHLY and CDR2 FYNNEI. The V and J ends lost 3 bases and 5 bases respectively, with 14 bases between them. CDR3 protein: CASSDQRLNHNEQFF. The CDR3 DNA reads as TGTGCCAGCAGTGACCAGCGGCTTAACCACAATGAGCAGTTCTTC.

The chain is built from TRBV30 and TRBJ2-6; D call uncertain. CDR1 is GTSNPN, CDR2 SVGIG, per germline (reference sequence). V lost 0 bases to trimming and J lost 6 bases, with 12 bases between them. The CDR3 has 15 residues. In DNA form, the CDR3 reads TGTGCCTGGAGTGTATCCCCTGCAGCGGCCAACGTCCTGACTTTC. This sequence encodes CAWSVSPAAANVLTF.